This TCR beta chain came from a study of EBV T-cell therapy then PD-1 blockade in nasopharyngeal carcinoma. Data came from immunoSEQ multiplex PCR; TCRdb stores just in-frame clones and leaves some out. The table has tens of thousands of clones, over 75% seen once. The CDR3 is 14 residues long. Germline lookup yields CDR1 LNHDA and CDR2 SQIVND (reference sequence). Trimming cost V 3 bases and J 5 bases, with 13 bases left between them. This clone came up a few times. The antigen is not known. Treatment reported: AdE1-LMPpoly-expanded autologous EBV-specific T-cell therapy followed by anti-PD-1 nivolumab.

The TCR comes from a man aged 35 to 55 with nasopharyngeal carcinoma. The source material was CD8+ T cells from blood, sampled at day -245 from a patient whose treatment included autologous EBV-specific T cells and nivolumab. V gene TRBV19 combines with J gene TRBJ1-1; possibly TRBD1 for D (6 bases). The chain's CDR3 is CASSISQGRTEAFF. CDR3 sequence (DNA): TGTGCCAGTAGTATCTCGCAGGGGAGGACTGAAGCTTTCTTT.